Detailed here is one T cell receptor (beta chain). The antigen remains unidentified. Measured with immunoSEQ multiplex PCR; TCRdb has only the in-frame clones, and not every one. Among over 110,000 clones listed, 75% to 90% were seen once. This entry belongs to a study of Ad26.COV2.S vaccination and SARS-CoV-2 variants. The CDR3 loop spans 15 amino acids. The V and J ends lost 2 bases and 1 base respectively, with 11 bases between them. CDR1 MNHEY and CDR2 SVGAGI come from the germline V gene. Overall study findings and caveats: Vaccinees displayed broader spike-specific TCR repertoires than placebo recipients. Similar non-spike TCR breadth was observed in recipients of vaccine and of placebo. The TCR breadth and depth analyses may have understated or missed part of the total T cell responses.

The rearrangement joins TRBV6-5 to TRBJ1-1, with D possibly TRBD1 on 5 matching bases. The starting material was peripheral blood, obtained after recovery from COVID-19. The sequence was collected from a human donor who had recovered from COVID-19. In nucleotides, the CDR3 is TGTGCCAGCAGTTACCCGGGACCCACGAACACTGAAGCTTTCTTT. It is translated as CASSYPGPTNTEAFF.